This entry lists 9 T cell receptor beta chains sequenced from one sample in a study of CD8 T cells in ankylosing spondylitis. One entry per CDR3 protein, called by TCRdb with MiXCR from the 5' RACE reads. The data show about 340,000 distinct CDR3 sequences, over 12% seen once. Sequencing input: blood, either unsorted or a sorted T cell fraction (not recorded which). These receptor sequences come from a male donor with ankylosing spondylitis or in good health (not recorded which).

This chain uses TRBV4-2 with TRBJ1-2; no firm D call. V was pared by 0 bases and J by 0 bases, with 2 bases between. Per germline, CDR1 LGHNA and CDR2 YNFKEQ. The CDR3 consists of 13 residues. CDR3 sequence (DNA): TGTGCCAGCAGCCAAGACGCTAACTATGGCTACACCTTC. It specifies CASSQDANYGYTF.

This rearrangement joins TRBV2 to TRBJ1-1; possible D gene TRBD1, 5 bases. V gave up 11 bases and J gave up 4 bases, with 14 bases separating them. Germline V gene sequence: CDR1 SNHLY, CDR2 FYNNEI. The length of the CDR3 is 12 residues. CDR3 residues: CALGRDSTEAFF. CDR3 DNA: TGTGCCTTGGGGCGGGACTCCACTGAAGCTTTCTTT. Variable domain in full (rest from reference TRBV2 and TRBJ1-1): EPEVTQTPSHQVTQMGQEVILRCVPISNHLYFYWYRQILGQKVEFLVSFYNNEISEKSEIFDDQFSVERPDGSNFTLKIRSTKLEDSAMYFCALGRDSTEAFFGQGTRLTVV.

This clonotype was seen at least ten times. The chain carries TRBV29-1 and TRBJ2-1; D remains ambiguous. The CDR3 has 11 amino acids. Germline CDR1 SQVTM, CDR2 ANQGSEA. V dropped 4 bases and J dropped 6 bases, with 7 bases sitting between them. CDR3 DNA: TGCAGCGTTGGTGGTGGCAATGAGCAGTTCTTC. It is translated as CSVGGGNEQFF.

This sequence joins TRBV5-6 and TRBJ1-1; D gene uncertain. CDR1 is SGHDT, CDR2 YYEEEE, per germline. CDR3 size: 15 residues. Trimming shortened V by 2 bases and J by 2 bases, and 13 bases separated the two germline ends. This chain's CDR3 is CASSLARVGNTEAFF. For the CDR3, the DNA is TGTGCCAGCAGCTTAGCGAGGGTTGGCAACACTGAAGCTTTCTTT.

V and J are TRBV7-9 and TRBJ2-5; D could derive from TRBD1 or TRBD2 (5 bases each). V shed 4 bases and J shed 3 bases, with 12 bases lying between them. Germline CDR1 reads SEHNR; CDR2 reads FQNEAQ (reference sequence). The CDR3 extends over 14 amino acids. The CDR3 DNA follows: TGTGCCAGCAGCTCCCGGGGCGCAAAAGAGACCCAGTACTTC. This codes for CASSSRGAKETQYF.

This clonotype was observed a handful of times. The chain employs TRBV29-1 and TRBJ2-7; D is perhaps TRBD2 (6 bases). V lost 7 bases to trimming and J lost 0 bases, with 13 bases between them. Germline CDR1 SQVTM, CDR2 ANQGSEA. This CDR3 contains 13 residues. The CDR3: CSAEDGSSYEQYF. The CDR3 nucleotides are TGCAGCGCCGAAGACGGGAGCTCCTACGAGCAGTACTTC.

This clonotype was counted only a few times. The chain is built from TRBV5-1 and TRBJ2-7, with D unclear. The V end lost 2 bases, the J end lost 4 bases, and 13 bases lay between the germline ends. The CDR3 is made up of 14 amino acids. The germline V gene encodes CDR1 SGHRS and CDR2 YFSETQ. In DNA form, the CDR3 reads TGCGCCAGCAGCTTCCCGGGCCAGTCTTACGAGCAGTACTTC. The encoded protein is CASSFPGQSYEQYF.

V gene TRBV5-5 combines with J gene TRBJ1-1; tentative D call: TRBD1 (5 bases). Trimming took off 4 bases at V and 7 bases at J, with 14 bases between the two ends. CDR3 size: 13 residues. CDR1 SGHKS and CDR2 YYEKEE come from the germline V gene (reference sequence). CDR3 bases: TGTGCCAGCAGCCGGGGACCCGAGGGTGAAGCTTTCTTT. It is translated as CASSRGPEGEAFF.

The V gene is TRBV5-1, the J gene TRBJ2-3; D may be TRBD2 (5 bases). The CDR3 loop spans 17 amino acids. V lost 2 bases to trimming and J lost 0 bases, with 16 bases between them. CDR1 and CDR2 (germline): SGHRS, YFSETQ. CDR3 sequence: CASSFGPSRRSTDTQYF. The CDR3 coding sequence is TGCGCCAGCAGCTTCGGACCTAGCAGGAGAAGCACAGATACGCAGTATTTT.